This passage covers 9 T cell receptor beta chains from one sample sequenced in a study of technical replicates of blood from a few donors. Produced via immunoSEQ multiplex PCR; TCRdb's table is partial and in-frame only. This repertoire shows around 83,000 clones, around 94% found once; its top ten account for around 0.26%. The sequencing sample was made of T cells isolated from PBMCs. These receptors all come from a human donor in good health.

The CDR3 nucleotides read TGTGCCAGCAGCTTCGCAGATACGCAGTATTTT. It codes for CASSFADTQYF. This sequence joins TRBV5-4 and TRBJ2-3; no definite D call. This CDR3 has 11 amino acids. Germline V lookup: CDR1 SGHNT, CDR2 YYREEE (reference sequence). V was trimmed by 2 bases and J by 4 bases, leaving 2 bases between them. Variable domain in full (rest from reference TRBV5-4 and TRBJ2-3): ETGVTQSPTHLIKTRGQQVTLRCSSQSGHNTVSWYQQALGQGPQFIFQYYREEENGRGNFPPRFSGLQFPNYSSELNVNALELDDSALYLCASSFADTQYFGPGTRLTVL.

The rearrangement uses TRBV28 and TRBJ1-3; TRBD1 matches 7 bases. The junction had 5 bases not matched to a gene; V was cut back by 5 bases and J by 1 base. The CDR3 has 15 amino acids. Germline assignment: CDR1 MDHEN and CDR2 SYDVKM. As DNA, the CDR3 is TGTGCCAGCAGTCGACAGGGCGAATCTGGAAACACCATATATTTT. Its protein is CASSRQGESGNTIYF.

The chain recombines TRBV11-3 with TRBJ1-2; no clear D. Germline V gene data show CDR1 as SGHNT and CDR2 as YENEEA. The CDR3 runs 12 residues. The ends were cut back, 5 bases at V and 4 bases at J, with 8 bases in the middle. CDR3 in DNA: TGTGCCAGCAGCGGACTAACCTATGGCTACACCTTC. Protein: CASSGLTYGYTF.

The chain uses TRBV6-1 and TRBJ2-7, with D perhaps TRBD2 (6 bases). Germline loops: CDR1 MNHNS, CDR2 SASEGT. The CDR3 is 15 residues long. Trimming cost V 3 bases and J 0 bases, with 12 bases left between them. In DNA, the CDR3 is TGTGCCAGCAGTGAGTATTACGGGAGCTCCTACGAGCAGTACTTC. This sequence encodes CASSEYYGSSYEQYF.

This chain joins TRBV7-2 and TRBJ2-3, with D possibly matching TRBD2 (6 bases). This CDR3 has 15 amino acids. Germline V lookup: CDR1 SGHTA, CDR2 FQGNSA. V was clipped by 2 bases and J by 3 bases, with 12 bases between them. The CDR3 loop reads CASSLYGGVTDTQYF. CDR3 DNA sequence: TGTGCCAGCAGCTTATATGGAGGGGTGACAGATACGCAGTATTTT.

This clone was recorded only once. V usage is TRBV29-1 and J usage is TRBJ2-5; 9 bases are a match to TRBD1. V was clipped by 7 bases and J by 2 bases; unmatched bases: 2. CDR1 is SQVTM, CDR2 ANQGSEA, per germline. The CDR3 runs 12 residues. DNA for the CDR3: TGCAGCGCCGGACAGGGGCAAGAGACCCAGTACTTC. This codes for CSAGQGQETQYF.

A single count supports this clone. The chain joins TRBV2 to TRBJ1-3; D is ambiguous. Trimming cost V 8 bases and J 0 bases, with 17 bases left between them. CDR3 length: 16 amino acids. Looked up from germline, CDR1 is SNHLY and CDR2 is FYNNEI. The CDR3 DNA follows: TGTGCCAGCGGGGAGCAAGCCCTCCTCTCTGGAAACACCATATATTTT. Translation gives CASGEQALLSGNTIYF.

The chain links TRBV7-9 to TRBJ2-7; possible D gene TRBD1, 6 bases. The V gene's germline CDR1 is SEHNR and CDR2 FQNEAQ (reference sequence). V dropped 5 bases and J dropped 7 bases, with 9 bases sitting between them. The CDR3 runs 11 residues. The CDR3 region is CASSLQGEQYF. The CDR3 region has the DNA TGTGCCAGCAGCCTCCAGGGGGAGCAGTACTTC.

The CDR3 region has the DNA TGTGCCAGCAGTGAAGACGGTGCAACTAATGAAAAACTGTTTTTT. It is translated as CASSEDGATNEKLFF. This sequence joins TRBV6-1 and TRBJ1-4, with D hard to call. CDR3 length equals 15 residues. Germline values: CDR1 MNHNS, CDR2 SASEGT. The V end lost 1 base, the J end lost 0 bases, and 6 bases lay between the germline ends.